These 15 T cell receptor beta chains were all obtained from the same sample, sequenced in a study of blood T cell repertoires in COVID-19. The protocol was immunoSEQ multiplex PCR, while the TCRdb copy is restricted to in-frame clones and leaves out a portion. The sample carries approximately 260,000 clones, 70% to 90% recorded once. The sequencing input was peripheral blood. The receptors originated from a man in his sixties who had recovered from COVID-19.

V usage is TRBV5-6 and J usage is TRBJ2-1, with a possible D match to TRBD2 (7 bases). The germline CDR1 and CDR2 sequences are SGHDT and YYEEEE. There are 16 residues in the CDR3. The germline V and J ends were trimmed by 0 bases and 4 bases, with 14 bases remaining between them. CDR3 sequence (DNA): TGTGCCAGCAGCTTGGTTGGCGGGGGCGTATACAATGAGCAGTTCTTC. It encodes CASSLVGGGVYNEQFF.

The chain is built from TRBV24-1 and TRBJ2-1; 7 bases line up with TRBD1. Germline CDR1 KGHDR, CDR2 SFDVKD. Trimming at V came to 2 bases and at J to 9 bases, leaving 6 bases not matched to a gene. This CDR3 region has 14 residues. CDR3 sequence: CATSDSRQGFEQFF. The CDR3 nucleotides are TGTGCCACCAGTGATTCGAGACAGGGCTTTGAGCAGTTCTTC.

The chain employs TRBV14 and TRBJ1-3, with a tentative D call TRBD1 (5 bases). The ends were cut back, 4 bases at V and 4 bases at J, with 11 bases in the middle. This CDR3 comprises 14 residues. Per the germline V gene, CDR1 is SGHDN and CDR2 is FVKESK. DNA of the CDR3: TGTGCCAGCAGCCCCAGGGTGGAAGGAAACACCATATATTTT. This encodes CASSPRVEGNTIYF. Full variable domain (outside the CDR3, taken from reference TRBV14 and TRBJ1-3): EAGVTQFPSHSVIEKGQTVTLRCDPISGHDNLYWYRRVMGKEIKFLLHFVKESKQDESGMPNNRFLAERTGGTYSTLKVQPAELEDSGVYFCASSPRVEGNTIYFGEGSWLTVV.

The rearrangement joins TRBV12-3 or TRBV12-4 to TRBJ1-4; D gene unclear. Trimming took off 8 bases at V and 3 bases at J, with 10 bases between the two ends. The CDR3 is 13 residues long. CDR3 amino acids: CASSWRANEKLFF. The CDR3 bases are TGTGCCAGCTCATGGAGGGCTAATGAAAAACTGTTTTTT.

The chain has TRBV4-2 and TRBJ1-2; D call uncertain. The CDR3 consists of 13 residues. The V end lost 0 bases, the J end lost 8 bases, and 10 bases lay between the germline ends. The germline V gene has CDR1 LGHNA and CDR2 YNFKEQ. The CDR3 protein is CASSQDQARGYTF. As DNA, the CDR3 is TGTGCCAGCAGCCAAGATCAGGCCCGCGGCTACACCTTC.

The chain uses TRBV30 and TRBJ2-2, with 11 bases identical to TRBD1. Germline-derived CDR1 and CDR2 are GTSNPN and SVGIG (reference sequence). Trimming at V came to 0 bases and at J to 2 bases, leaving 11 bases not matched to a gene. The CDR3 has 19 amino acids. The CDR3 here is CAWSVADRGRVVNTGELFF. In DNA form, the CDR3 reads TGTGCCTGGAGTGTAGCGGACAGGGGGCGAGTTGTAAACACCGGGGAGCTGTTTTTT.

The J gene is TRBJ1-2, the V gene TRBV5-5; tentatively, D is TRBD1 (6 bases). This CDR3 has 13 residues. With 7 bases removed from V and 4 bases from J, the gap between germline ends came to 14 bases. CDR1 and CDR2 from the germline V gene are SGHKS and YYEKEE (reference sequence). CDR3 sequence reads: CASRGGPPYGYTF. As DNA, the CDR3 is TGTGCCAGCCGCGGGGGGCCCCCCTATGGCTACACCTTC.

In this sample, this clone turned up once. The V and J genes are TRBV30 and TRBJ2-7, with a possible D match to TRBD1 (5 bases). V lost 3 bases, J lost 0 bases, and 9 bases lay in between. Germline V CDR1 and CDR2: GTSNPN, SVGIG (reference sequence). This CDR3 has 13 residues. Here the CDR3 DNA reads TGTGCCTGGAGATACGGACACTCCTACGAGCAGTACTTC. Its protein is CAWRYGHSYEQYF.

The genes are TRBV5-4 and TRBJ2-4; 7 positions agree with TRBD2. Trimming cost V 2 bases and J 2 bases; bases outside gene matches: 7. Germline CDR1 SGHNT, CDR2 YYREEE (reference sequence). The CDR3 covers 16 residues. CDR3 sequence: CASSFWGGESKNIQYF. The CDR3 DNA is TGTGCCAGCAGCTTTTGGGGAGGGGAGTCCAAAAACATTCAGTACTTC. Full variable domain (outside the CDR3, taken from reference TRBV5-4 and TRBJ2-4): ETGVTQSPTHLIKTRGQQVTLRCSSQSGHNTVSWYQQALGQGPQFIFQYYREEENGRGNFPPRFSGLQFPNYSSELNVNALELDDSALYLCASSFWGGESKNIQYFGAGTRLSVL.

The rearrangement links TRBV30 to TRBJ2-3, with no clear D. Trimming removed 3 bases at V and 0 bases at J, with 10 bases between. The germline CDR1 and CDR2 sequences are GTSNPN and SVGIG (reference sequence). The CDR3 is made up of 14 amino acids. The CDR3 reads CAWRSARSTDTQYF. The CDR3 DNA reads TGTGCCTGGAGGAGCGCCCGTAGCACAGATACGCAGTATTTT.

The chain combines TRBV28 with TRBJ2-7, with D perhaps TRBD1 (5 bases). Germline assignment: CDR1 MDHEN and CDR2 SYDVKM. The CDR3 is made up of 17 amino acids. Trimming cost V 5 bases and J 2 bases, with 22 bases left between them. For the CDR3, the DNA is TGTGCCAGCAGTGACCAGAGATCGACAGCCCGAACCTACGAGCAGTACTTC. Its translation is CASSDQRSTARTYEQYF.

The chain is built from TRBV7-2 and TRBJ2-7; 8 bases align to TRBD2. V shed 6 bases and J 4 bases; nucleotides not matched to a gene: 11. Germline CDR1 and CDR2: SGHTA and FQGNSA. This CDR3 region has 15 residues. The CDR3 region has the DNA TGTGCCAGCAGTTTGGGACCGGGGGGGATGTACGAGCAGTACTTC. Amino acid sequence: CASSLGPGGMYEQYF.

The chain couples TRBV21-1 to TRBJ2-4; the table's D call of TRBD2 was not tested on the DNA. TRBV21-1 is a listed pseudogene. The CDR3 runs 18 residues. The CDR3 reads CASSRVGTSGLAKNIQYF. CDR3 coding DNA: TGTGCCAGCAGCAGAGTGGGGACTAGCGGGCTAGCCAAAAACATTCAGTACTTC.

The chain recombines TRBV29-1 with TRBJ1-2; perhaps TRBD1 as D (6 bases). Trimming took 6 bases from V and 6 from J, leaving 20 bases between them. Germline lookup yields CDR1 SQVTM and CDR2 ANQGSEA. This CDR3 is 14 amino acids long. The CDR3 DNA is TGCAGCGTCACACCCCGCGGGGGCGCACATGGCTACACCTTC. Its translation: CSVTPRGGAHGYTF.

The V gene is TRBV7-9, the J gene TRBJ2-1, with 7 bases matching TRBD1. Germline assignment: CDR1 SEHNR and CDR2 FQNEAQ (reference sequence). CDR3 length: 14 amino acids. The V gene end was trimmed by 4 bases and the J gene end by 11 bases; junction bases not matched to a gene: 11. CDR3 sequence reads: CASSSGQYEMKQFF. In nucleotides, the CDR3 is TGTGCCAGCAGCTCGGGACAGTACGAAATGAAGCAGTTCTTC.